The present entry profiles one TCR beta chain with its context. Its cognate antigen is unknown. Histologic diagnosis was independently verified by two lung pathologists. Sequencing was performed with immunoSEQ multiplex PCR; in TCRdb, only in-frame clones are kept and a portion is missing. The table has about 6,600 clones, roughly 85% seen once. Trimming cost V 2 bases and J 1 base, with 15 bases left between them. The CDR3 runs to 16 residues. CDR1 and CDR2 (germline): KGHSH, LQKENI. This sample is part of a study of immune evolution from preneoplasia to lung adenocarcinoma. About the research overall: HLA loss of heterozygosity: around 6.5% AIS, about 14% MIA, roughly 35% ADC, none AAH. Study findings and constraints: KRAS-mutant nodules had the highest T cell clonality. Top clone share appeared to fall from AAH through AIS, MIA, adenocarcinoma.

Material: FFPE minimally invasive lung adenocarcinoma tissue. The chain uses TRBV18 and TRBJ2-7; D not resolved. The sequence was obtained from a person aged 50-70 years with lung adenocarcinoma. The CDR3 reads CASSPAVGSLSYEQYF. CDR3 coding DNA: TGTGCCAGCTCACCAGCTGTCGGATCCTTATCCTACGAGCAGTACTTC.